The 26 T cell receptor beta chains reported below all come from one sample, sequenced in a study of identical twins. TCRdb processed the 5' RACE reads anew with MiXCR; each CDR3 protein has one entry. This sample has around 690,000 distinct CDR3 sequences; approximately 21% occur once, and the top ten carry over 4%. These data also formed part of another study, on T cells expressing NK-cell markers.

Sequences were obtained from PBMCs. Receptors originate from a woman in her late teens or twenties in good health.

This clonotype is a singleton in its sample. This sequence joins TRBV12-3 or TRBV12-4 and TRBJ2-7, with 7 bases identical to TRBD1. The junction had 5 bases not matched to a gene; V was cut back by 6 bases and J by 6 bases. The CDR3 runs to 12 residues. CDR3: CASRYDRAEQYF. The CDR3 nucleotides are TGTGCCAGCAGGTACGACAGGGCCGAGCAGTACTTC.

There are a few counts of this clonotype. The chain combines TRBV7-2 with TRBJ2-5; 9 bases match TRBD1. The J segment lost 2 bases and the V segment lost 7 bases, leaving 8 bases of the junction unmatched. Germline CDR1 reads SGHTA; CDR2 reads FQGNSA. The CDR3 runs to 15 residues. The CDR3 sequence: CASTRWTGAQETQYF. The DNA of the CDR3 is TGTGCCAGCACCAGATGGACAGGGGCTCAAGAGACCCAGTACTTC.

This clonotype occurred once. The V and J genes are TRBV18 and TRBJ1-2, with TRBD1 matching 11 bases. The CDR3 loop spans 17 amino acids. The V gene's germline CDR1 is KGHSH and CDR2 LQKENI. Germline trimming cut 1 base from V and 0 bases from J; bases unmatched to any gene: 4. This chain's CDR3 is CASSPLWDRGSNYGYTF. The CDR3 DNA reads TGTGCCAGCTCACCACTATGGGACAGGGGGTCTAACTATGGCTACACCTTC.

V and J are TRBV29-1 and TRBJ1-1; unclear D gene. Trimming cost V 7 bases and J 1 base, with 13 bases left between them. CDR3 length equals 13 residues. Germline lookup yields CDR1 SQVTM and CDR2 ANQGSEA. CDR3 amino acids: CSAVGYRNTEAFF. CDR3 in DNA: TGCAGCGCCGTGGGGTATAGGAACACTGAAGCTTTCTTT. Full variable domain (outside the CDR3, taken from reference TRBV29-1 and TRBJ1-1): SAVISQKPSRDICQRGTSLTIQCQVDSQVTMMFWYRQQPGQSLTLIATANQGSEATYESGFVIDKFPISRPNLTFSTLTVSNMSPEDSSIYLCSAVGYRNTEAFFGQGTRLTVV.

For this clonotype: This may be a read error, as it is one base from a much larger clone. The rearrangement uses TRBV6-5 and TRBJ2-7, with D uncertain. The CDR3 consists of 13 residues. Germline V gene data show CDR1 as MNHEY and CDR2 as SVGAGI. Trimming cost V 0 bases and J 4 bases, with 7 bases left between them. DNA of the CDR3: TGTGCCAGCAGTTACTCGAAGGGTTACGAGCAGTACTTC. Protein product: CASSYSKGYEQYF.

This clonotype was seen more than once but under ten times. The CDR3 DNA follows: TGTGCCAGCAGTTTGACAGGCGGAAACACCATATATTTT. It yields the protein CASSLTGGNTIYF. V usage is TRBV6-5 and J usage is TRBJ1-3, with a possible D match to TRBD1 (6 bases). This CDR3 region has 13 residues. Trimming took 4 bases from V and 4 from J, leaving 8 bases between them. The germline CDR1 and CDR2 sequences are MNHEY and SVGAGI.

CDR3 residues: CWGYSPGLAGGGTGELFF. The CDR3 DNA reads as TGCTGGGGCTACTCCCCGGGACTAGCGGGAGGAGGCACCGGGGAGCTGTTTTTT. The V and J genes are TRBV20-1 and TRBJ2-2, with 15 bases identical to TRBD2. CDR1 is DFQATT, CDR2 SNEGSKA, per germline (reference sequence). The CDR3 is made up of 18 amino acids.

In its sample, this clonotype was seen many times. CDR3 region: CSAGTTNTGELFF. The CDR3, as DNA: TGCAGCGCTGGGACTACTAACACCGGGGAGCTGTTTTTT. The V gene is TRBV29-1, the J gene TRBJ2-2, with 7 bases lining up with TRBD2. J lost 2 bases, V lost 7 bases, and 4 bases had no gene match. The CDR3 is 13 amino acids. Germline CDR1 SQVTM, CDR2 ANQGSEA.

The chain recombines TRBV4-3 with TRBJ2-5; D is possibly TRBD1 (6 bases). The CDR3 contains 16 residues. Between the trimmed V and J ends, which lost 1 base and 7 bases, there was a span of 19 bases. Germline-derived CDR1 and CDR2 are LGHNA and YSLEER. This CDR3 is CASSQVVQGTSLTQYF. Here the CDR3 DNA reads TGCGCCAGCAGCCAAGTTGTGCAGGGGACCAGTCTGACCCAGTACTTC.

This clonotype was counted many times. The gene calls are TRBV25-1 and TRBJ2-7; 11 bases are shared with TRBD1. The CDR3 runs to 15 residues. Unmatched junction bases numbered 10, after V lost 5 bases and J lost 7 bases. Germline V CDR1 and CDR2: MGHDK, SYGVNS. The CDR3 nucleotides read TGTGCCAGCAGTCCCCCCGGGACAGGGGGTGTGGAGCAGTACTTC. Translation gives CASSPPGTGGVEQYF.

This clonotype was recorded once. This chain links TRBV6-1 with TRBJ1-2; 9 nucleotides match TRBD1. CDR3 length equals 17 residues. J lost 1 base, V lost 6 bases, and 12 bases had no gene match. Germline CDR1 MNHNS, CDR2 SASEGT. The CDR3 reads CASSLGQGGGFNYGYTF. The CDR3 DNA is TGTGCCAGCAGCCTGGGACAGGGAGGAGGGTTTAACTATGGCTACACCTTC.

This chain joins TRBV20-1 and TRBJ2-3; a weak D match, TRBD2 (5 bases). Trimming took 7 bases from V and 2 from J, leaving 13 bases between them. Germline V gene sequence: CDR1 DFQATT, CDR2 SNEGSKA (reference sequence). The CDR3 is made up of 13 amino acids. CDR3 region: CSGAGSPTDTQYF. The CDR3 coding sequence is TGCAGTGGGGCGGGTTCCCCCACAGATACGCAGTATTTT.

This clonotype was counted a few times. The genes are TRBV4-1 and TRBJ2-3; D is perhaps TRBD2 (7 bases). The CDR3 runs 20 residues. Trimming took off 1 base at V and 0 bases at J, with 23 bases between the two ends. Germline CDR1 MGHRA, CDR2 YSYEKL. The CDR3 DNA reads as TGCGCCAGCAGCCAAGGCCCTTTAGGGTTCACGGGGGGCAGCACAGATACGCAGTATTTT. Translated: CASSQGPLGFTGGSTDTQYF.

In this sample, this clonotype turned up a few times. The gene calls are TRBV7-9 and TRBJ2-4; D unresolved. Germline V gene sequence: CDR1 SEHNR, CDR2 FQNEAQ (reference sequence). Trimming left V 3 bases short and J 0 bases short, with 6 bases between. The CDR3 runs 14 residues. Written as DNA, the CDR3 is TGTGCCAGCAGCTTTCAAGTAGCCAAAAACATTCAGTACTTC. Amino acid sequence: CASSFQVAKNIQYF. The whole variable domain, remainder taken from reference TRBV7-9 and TRBJ2-4, is DTGVSQNPRHKITKRGQNVTFRCDPISEHNRLYWYRQTLGQGPEFLTYFQNEAQLEKSRLLSDRFSAERPKGSFSTLEIQRTEQGDSAMYLCASSFQVAKNIQYFGAGTRLSVL.

This clonotype was seen a handful of times. The V call is TRBV5-1, the J call TRBJ1-5; D is unresolved. V lost 2 bases and J 4 bases, leaving 16 bases between the germline ends. Germline-derived CDR1 and CDR2 are SGHRS and YFSETQ. CDR3 length: 16 amino acids. The CDR3 DNA is TGCGCCAGCAGCTTATCAGACGGGAGTAAAAATCAGCCCCAGCATTTT. Protein sequence: CASSLSDGSKNQPQHF.

This clonotype was counted a single time. This chain connects TRBV10-3 to TRBJ2-1; TRBD2 matches 7 bases. Trimming at V came to 6 bases and at J to 7 bases, leaving 9 bases not matched to a gene. CDR1 and CDR2 (germline): ENHRY, SYGVKD. CDR3 length: 14 residues. CDR3 amino acids: CAIRSGGRGNEQFF. In DNA, the CDR3 is TGTGCCATCAGATCGGGCGGGAGAGGGAATGAGCAGTTCTTC.

This clonotype was observed a few times. This sequence joins TRBV15 and TRBJ2-2; the D gene is possibly TRBD2 (5 bases). Germline CDR1 LNHNV, CDR2 YYDKDF (reference sequence). The CDR3 extends over 13 amino acids. V lost 8 bases and J lost 3, with 10 bases in between. The CDR3 here is CATSEGYTGELFF. The CDR3 DNA follows: TGTGCCACCTCTGAGGGATACACCGGGGAGCTGTTTTTT.

The rearrangement uses TRBV7-3 and TRBJ1-1; maybe TRBD1 (6 bases). Trimming removed 4 bases at V and 6 bases at J, with 12 bases between. CDR3 size: 13 residues. CDR1 is SGHTA, CDR2 FQGTGA, per germline. This CDR3 is CASSSAGAPEAFF. The CDR3 DNA reads as TGTGCCAGCAGCTCGGCAGGGGCTCCTGAAGCTTTCTTT.

This clonotype turned up a few times. The gene calls are TRBV12-3 or TRBV12-4 and TRBJ1-2; 10 bases line up with TRBD1. The CDR3 covers 15 residues. V shed 4 bases and J 7 bases; nucleotides not matched to a gene: 9. The CDR3 loop reads CASSSGTGAVAGYTF. DNA of the CDR3: TGTGCCAGCAGTTCAGGGACAGGGGCTGTGGCTGGCTACACCTTC.

The CDR3 nucleotides read TGCGCCAGCAGCCAAGATGTGACAGGGAGAGAGTCACCCCTCCACTTT. Its translation is CASSQDVTGRESPLHF. V usage is TRBV4-3 and J usage is TRBJ1-6; 7 bases map to TRBD1. The CDR3 length is 16 residues. Germline V gene data show CDR1 as LGHNA and CDR2 as YSLEER. The junction had 9 bases not matched to a gene; V was cut back by 0 bases and J by 10 bases.

The V and J genes are TRBV7-9 and TRBJ2-1; TRBD2 matches at 7 bases. Germline CDR1 and CDR2: SEHNR and FQNEAQ (reference sequence). The CDR3 totals 16 residues. V shed 5 bases and J 1 base; nucleotides not matched to a gene: 8. CDR3 sequence (DNA): TGTGCCAGCAGCCCAGGAGCGGGAACTTCCTACAATGAGCAGTTCTTC. It codes for CASSPGAGTSYNEQFF.

This chain connects TRBV20-1 to TRBJ2-1; 11 bases agree with TRBD2. CDR3 size: 14 residues. Losses at the gene ends were 6 bases for V and 7 bases for J; bases not matched to a gene: 8. The germline CDR1 and CDR2 sequences are DFQATT and SNEGSKA (reference sequence). The CDR3 coding sequence is TGCAGTGCCAAGACTAGCGGGAATACGAATGAGCAGTTCTTC. This codes for CSAKTSGNTNEQFF.

This clonotype was counted only a few times. The gene calls are TRBV25-1 and TRBJ2-7; D remains unclear. Germline V gives CDR1 MGHDK, CDR2 SYGVNS. This CDR3 has 15 residues. V lost 3 bases and J 2 bases, leaving 14 bases between the germline ends. The CDR3 DNA reads TGTGCCAGCAGTGACCCTACCGACTCGGCCTACGAGCAGTACTTC. Translation gives CASSDPTDSAYEQYF.

The rearrangement links TRBV20-1 to TRBJ2-7; 11 nucleotides line up with TRBD2. Losses at the gene ends were 6 bases for V and 6 bases for J; bases not matched to a gene: 16. Germline CDR1 DFQATT, CDR2 SNEGSKA (reference sequence). This CDR3 region has 16 residues. CDR3 sequence (DNA): TGCAGTGCCTCTCAGACTAGCGGGGCACCCACCCTCGAGCAGTACTTC. This encodes CSASQTSGAPTLEQYF.

The sample holds many counts of this clonotype. J is TRBJ2-1 and V is TRBV6-1; 8 bases agree with TRBD1. The CDR3 contains 14 residues. After removal of 6 bases from V and 5 bases from J, the junction contained 6 bases not matched to a gene. Germline V gives CDR1 MNHNS, CDR2 SASEGT. CDR3 region: CASRPSDRDNEQFF. As DNA, the CDR3 is TGTGCCAGCAGGCCTTCGGACAGGGACAATGAGCAGTTCTTC.

Written as DNA, the CDR3 is TGCAGTGCTAGAGCCCGTGAAACTAATGAAAAACTGTTTTTT. Amino acids: CSARARETNEKLFF. This chain uses TRBV20-1 with TRBJ1-4; D remains unclear. The CDR3 is 14 amino acids. Looked up from germline, CDR1 is DFQATT and CDR2 is SNEGSKA (reference sequence). Trimming removed 1 base at V and 1 base at J, with 7 bases between.